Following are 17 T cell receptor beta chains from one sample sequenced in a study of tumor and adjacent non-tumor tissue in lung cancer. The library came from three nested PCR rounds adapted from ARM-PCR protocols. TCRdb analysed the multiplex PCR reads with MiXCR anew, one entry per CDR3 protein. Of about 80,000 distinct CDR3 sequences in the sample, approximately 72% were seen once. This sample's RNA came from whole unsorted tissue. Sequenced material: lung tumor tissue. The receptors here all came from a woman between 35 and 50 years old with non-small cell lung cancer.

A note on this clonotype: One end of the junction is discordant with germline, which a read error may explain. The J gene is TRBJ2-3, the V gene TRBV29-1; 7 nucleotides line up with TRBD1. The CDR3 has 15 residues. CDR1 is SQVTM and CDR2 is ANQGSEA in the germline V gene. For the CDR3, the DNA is TGCAGCTTTGCGGCGAGAGAGGTCGGGACAGAAACGCGGTATTTT. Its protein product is CSFAAREVGTETRYF.

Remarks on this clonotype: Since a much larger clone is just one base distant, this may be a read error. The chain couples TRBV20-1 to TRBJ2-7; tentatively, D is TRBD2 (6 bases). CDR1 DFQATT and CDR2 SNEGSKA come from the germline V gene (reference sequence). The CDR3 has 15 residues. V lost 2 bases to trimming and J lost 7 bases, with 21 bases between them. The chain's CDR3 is CSARSASAVEGEQYF. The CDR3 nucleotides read TGCAGTGCTAGATCCGCTAGCGCGGTGGAAGGGGAGCAGTACTTC.

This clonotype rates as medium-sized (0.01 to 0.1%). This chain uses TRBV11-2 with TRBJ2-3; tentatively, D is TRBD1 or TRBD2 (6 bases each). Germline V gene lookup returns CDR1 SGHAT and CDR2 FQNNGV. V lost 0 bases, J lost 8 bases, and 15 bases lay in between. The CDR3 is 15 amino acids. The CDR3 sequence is CASSLDGGYQGTQYF. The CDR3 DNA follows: TGTGCCAGCAGCTTAGACGGGGGCTACCAGGGTACGCAGTATTTT.

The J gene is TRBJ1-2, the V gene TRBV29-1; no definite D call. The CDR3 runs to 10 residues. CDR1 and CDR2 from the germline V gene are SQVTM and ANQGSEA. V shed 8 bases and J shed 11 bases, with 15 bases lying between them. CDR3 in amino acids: CSLVSSGYTF. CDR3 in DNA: TGCAGCCTTGTATCGAGTGGTTACACCTTC.

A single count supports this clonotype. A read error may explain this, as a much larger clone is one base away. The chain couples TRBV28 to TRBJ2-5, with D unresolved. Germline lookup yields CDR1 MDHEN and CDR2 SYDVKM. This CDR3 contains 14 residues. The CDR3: CSSSRRLASETQYF. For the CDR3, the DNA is TGTTCCAGCAGCCGAAGACTCGCTTCAGAGACCCAGTACTTC.

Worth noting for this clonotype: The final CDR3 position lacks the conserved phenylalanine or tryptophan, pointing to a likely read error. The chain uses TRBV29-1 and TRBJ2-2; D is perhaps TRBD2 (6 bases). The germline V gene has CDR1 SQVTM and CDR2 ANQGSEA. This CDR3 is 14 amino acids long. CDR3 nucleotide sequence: TGTAGCGTTAAGGGCACCTCGACCGGCGGGAAACTGTTTCTT. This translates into CSVKGTSTGGKLFL.

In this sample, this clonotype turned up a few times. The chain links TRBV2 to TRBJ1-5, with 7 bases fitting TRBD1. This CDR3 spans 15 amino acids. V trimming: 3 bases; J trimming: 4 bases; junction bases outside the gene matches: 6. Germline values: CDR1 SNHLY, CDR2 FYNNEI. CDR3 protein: CASSDRGQPNQPQHF. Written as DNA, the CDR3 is TGTGCCAGCAGTGATCGGGGACAGCCGAATCAGCCCCAGCATTTT.

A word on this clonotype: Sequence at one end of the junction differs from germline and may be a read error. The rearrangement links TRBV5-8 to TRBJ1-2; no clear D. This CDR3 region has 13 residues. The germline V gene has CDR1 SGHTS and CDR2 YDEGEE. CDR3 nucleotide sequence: TGTGCGAGCAGCTTGGCAGGCCTTTATAGCTACACCTTC. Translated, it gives CASSLAGLYSYTF.

The CDR3: CVSSPNRDREFF. CDR3 bases: TGTGTTAGCAGTCCGAACCGGGACAGGGAGTTCTTC. The chain is built from TRBV5-6 and TRBJ2-1, with TRBD1 matching over 9 bases. CDR3 size: 12 residues. Looked up from germline, CDR1 is SGHDT and CDR2 is YYEEEE.

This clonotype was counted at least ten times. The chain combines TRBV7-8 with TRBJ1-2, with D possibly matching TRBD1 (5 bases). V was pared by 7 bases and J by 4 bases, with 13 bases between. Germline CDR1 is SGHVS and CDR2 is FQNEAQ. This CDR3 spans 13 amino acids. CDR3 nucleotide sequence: TGTGCCAGCACATCAGGGATGCGCTATGGCTACACCTTC. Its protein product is CASTSGMRYGYTF.

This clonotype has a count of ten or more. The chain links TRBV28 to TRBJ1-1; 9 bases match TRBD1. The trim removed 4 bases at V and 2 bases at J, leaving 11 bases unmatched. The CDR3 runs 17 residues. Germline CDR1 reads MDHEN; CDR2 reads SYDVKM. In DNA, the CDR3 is TGTGCCAGCAGTTCTCTCGGACAGGGGCGGAGCAACACTGAAGCTTTCTTT. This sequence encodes CASSSLGQGRSNTEAFF.

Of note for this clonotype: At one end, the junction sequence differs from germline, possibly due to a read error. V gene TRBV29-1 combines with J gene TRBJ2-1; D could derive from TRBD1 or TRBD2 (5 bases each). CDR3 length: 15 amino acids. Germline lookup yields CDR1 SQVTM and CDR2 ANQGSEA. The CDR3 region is CSFEALGPLNKELFF. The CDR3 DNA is TGCAGTTTTGAAGCTTTGGGACCCCTAAACAAAGAGCTGTTCTTC.

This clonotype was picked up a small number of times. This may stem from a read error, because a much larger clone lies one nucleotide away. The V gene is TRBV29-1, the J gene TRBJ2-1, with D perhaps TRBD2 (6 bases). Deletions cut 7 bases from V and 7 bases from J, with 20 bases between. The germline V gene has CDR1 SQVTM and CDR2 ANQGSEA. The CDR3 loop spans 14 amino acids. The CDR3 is CSAHGGSGANEQFF. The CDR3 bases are TGCAGCGCCCATGGGGGGTCCGGGGCTAATGAGCAGTTCTTC.

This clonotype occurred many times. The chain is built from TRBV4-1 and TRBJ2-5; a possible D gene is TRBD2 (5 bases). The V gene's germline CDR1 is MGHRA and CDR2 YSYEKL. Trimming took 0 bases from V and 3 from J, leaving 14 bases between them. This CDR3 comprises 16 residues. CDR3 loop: CASSQDRRRTKETQYF. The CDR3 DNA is TGCGCCAGCAGCCAAGATCGGCGGAGGACCAAAGAGACCCAGTACTTC.

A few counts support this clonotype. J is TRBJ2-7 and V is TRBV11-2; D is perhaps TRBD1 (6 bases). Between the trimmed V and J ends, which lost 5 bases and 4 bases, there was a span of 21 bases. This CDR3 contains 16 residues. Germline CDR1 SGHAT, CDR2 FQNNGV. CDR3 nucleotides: TGTGCCAGCAGCCCCCTCGCTGGCCAGGGGTATTACGAGCAGTACTTC. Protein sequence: CASSPLAGQGYYEQYF.

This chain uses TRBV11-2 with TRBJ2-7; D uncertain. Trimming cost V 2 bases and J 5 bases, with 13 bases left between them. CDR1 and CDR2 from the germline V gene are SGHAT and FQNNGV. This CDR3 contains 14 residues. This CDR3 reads CASSLHGVKDEQYF. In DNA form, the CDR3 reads TGTGCCAGCAGCTTACATGGTGTAAAGGACGAGCAGTACTTC.

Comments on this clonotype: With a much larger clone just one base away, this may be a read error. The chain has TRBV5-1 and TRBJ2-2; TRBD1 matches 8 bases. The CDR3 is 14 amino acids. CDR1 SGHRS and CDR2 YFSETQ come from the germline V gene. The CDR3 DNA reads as TGCGCCAACAGCGGAAGGACAGGGACCGGGGAGCTGTTTTTT. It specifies CANSGRTGTGELFF.